Each of the 15 T cell receptor beta chains below was sequenced from the same sample in a study of cytomegalovirus exposure and HLA in healthy donors. A multiplex PCR was run with 60 Vbeta primers and 13 Jbeta primers. Assay: immunoSEQ multiplex PCR; the TCRdb copy retains only in-frame clones and omits some. Of approximately 110,000 clones listed, 78% are singletons. Sequenced sample: PBMCs. These receptors all come from a male donor in good health and CMV-seronegative.

This chain links TRBV4-2 with TRBJ2-1, with D hard to call. CDR1 LGHNA and CDR2 YNFKEQ come from the germline V gene. V lost 0 bases to trimming and J lost 4 bases, with 16 bases between them. The CDR3 spans 17 residues. The CDR3 nucleotides read TGTGCCAGCAGCCAAGAAGATAACCTCAACTTTTACAATGAGCAGTTCTTC. Protein: CASSQEDNLNFYNEQFF.

This chain joins TRBV9 and TRBJ2-7; 8 positions match TRBD1. Germline loops: CDR1 SGDLS, CDR2 YYNGEE. J was trimmed by 7 bases and V by 0 bases; bases with no gene match: 6. The CDR3 totals 14 residues. The CDR3 nucleotides are TGTGCCAGCAGCGTAGGGAACAGGGGGAGTGAGCAGTACTTC. Its translation is CASSVGNRGSEQYF.

The gene calls are TRBV28 and TRBJ2-1; maybe TRBD1 (5 bases). This CDR3 contains 13 residues. Germline values: CDR1 MDHEN, CDR2 SYDVKM. The germline V and J ends were trimmed by 6 bases and 8 bases, with 14 bases remaining between them. In DNA, the CDR3 is TGTGCCAGCAGCTCGACAGAAACATATGAGCAGTTCTTC. Translation: CASSSTETYEQFF.

This sequence joins TRBV28 and TRBJ2-7; D perhaps matches TRBD2 (5 bases). CDR3 length equals 12 residues. Per germline, CDR1 MDHEN and CDR2 SYDVKM. Trimming shortened V by 6 bases and J by 5 bases, and 11 bases separated the two germline ends. This CDR3 reads CASSPGIHEQYF. The CDR3 DNA is TGTGCCAGCAGCCCGGGGATCCACGAGCAGTACTTC. The full variable domain, in which reference TRBV28 and TRBJ2-7 provide the parts outside the CDR3, is DVKVTQSSRYLVKRTGEKVFLECVQDMDHENMFWYRQDPGLGLRLIYFSYDVKMKEKGDIPEGYSVSREKKERFSLILESASTNQTSMYLCASSPGIHEQYFGPGTRLTVT.

The rearrangement joins TRBV4-3 to TRBJ1-2; 9 positions agree with TRBD1. Trimming at V came to 1 base and at J to 4 bases, leaving 7 bases not matched to a gene. The length of the CDR3 is 16 residues. Germline values: CDR1 LGHNA, CDR2 YSLEER. The CDR3 region has the DNA TGCGCCAGCAGCCAAGGACAGGGGGGGAACGTCTATGGCTACACCTTC. Amino acids: CASSQGQGGNVYGYTF.

The V and J genes are TRBV5-1 and TRBJ1-1; no reliable D call. This CDR3 comprises 16 residues. V shed 0 bases and J shed 4 bases, with 16 bases lying between them. CDR1 SGHRS and CDR2 YFSETQ come from the germline V gene. The CDR3 DNA sequence: TGCGCCAGCAGCTTGGTGCCAGGAAGAATGTTCACTGAAGCTTTCTTT. It codes for CASSLVPGRMFTEAFF.

This clone has a handful of counts. V gene TRBV10-3 combines with J gene TRBJ1-1, with TRBD1 identical over 7 bases. The CDR3 runs 15 residues. With V trimmed by 2 bases and J by 6 bases, 9 bases remained unmatched. CDR1 ENHRY and CDR2 SYGVKD come from the germline V gene. The CDR3 DNA reads as TGTGCCATCAGTGAGCTTTCGAGGGGGCTTGCTGAAGCTTTCTTT. This sequence encodes CAISELSRGLAEAFF.

This chain links TRBV29-1 with TRBJ1-5, with TRBD1 identical over 7 bases. From germline, CDR1 is SQVTM and CDR2 ANQGSEA. The CDR3 runs 14 residues. V shed 7 bases and J 4 bases; nucleotides not matched to a gene: 10. The CDR3 region has the DNA TGCAGCGCAGTCACAGGGGTGACAAATCAGCCCCAGCATTTT. Translated, it gives CSAVTGVTNQPQHF.

This sequence joins TRBV16 and TRBJ2-2, with D unresolved. Trimming removed 0 bases from V and 7 bases from J, with 9 bases in between. Germline V gene data show CDR1 as KGHSY and CDR2 as FQNENV. This CDR3 comprises 14 residues. The CDR3 DNA reads TGTGCCAGCAGCCAATCTCAAGCCTACGGGGAGCTGTTTTTT. Protein sequence: CASSQSQAYGELFF.

The V gene is TRBV7-3, the J gene TRBJ2-1; TRBD1 agrees at 7 bases. This CDR3 is 14 amino acids long. Trimming took 3 bases from V and 10 from J; bases not matched to a gene: 9. Germline V gene lookup returns CDR1 SGHTA and CDR2 FQGTGA. CDR3: CASSLRGPGSEQFF. DNA for the CDR3: TGTGCCAGCAGCTTGAGGGGGCCGGGGAGCGAGCAGTTCTTC. The variable domain in full, with the rest retrieved from reference TRBV7-3 and TRBJ2-1, is GAGVSQTPSNKVTEKGKYVELRCDPISGHTALYWYRQSLGQGPEFLIYFQGTGAADDSGLPNDRFFAVRPEGSVSTLKIQRTERGDSAVYLCASSLRGPGSEQFFGPGTRLTVL.

This clone has only a few counts. The chain uses TRBV18 and TRBJ2-1; 7 bases agree with TRBD2. The CDR3 loop spans 14 amino acids. The germline V gene encodes CDR1 KGHSH and CDR2 LQKENI. V lost 1 base and J lost 8; bases outside the gene matches: 5. The CDR3 spells CASSPQGGGYEQFF. CDR3 coding DNA: TGTGCCAGCTCACCACAGGGCGGGGGTTATGAGCAGTTCTTC.

The V gene is TRBV6-6, the J gene TRBJ2-5; TRBD2 matches 7 bases. The CDR3 totals 14 residues. From germline, CDR1 is MNHNY and CDR2 SVGAGI (reference sequence). J was trimmed by 2 bases and V by 6 bases; bases with no gene match: 6. In DNA form, the CDR3 reads TGTGCCAGCAGCTTCACTAGCGTTCAAGAGACCCAGTACTTC. Protein product: CASSFTSVQETQYF.

This chain joins TRBV5-4 and TRBJ2-2, with TRBD2 matching 10 bases. Germline CDR1 is SGHNT and CDR2 is YYREEE (reference sequence). This CDR3 region has 17 residues. The ends lost 4 bases at V and 2 bases at J; junction bases unmatched: 8. Here the CDR3 reads CASSQRTSGENTGELFF. The DNA of the CDR3 is TGTGCCAGCAGCCAAAGGACTAGCGGAGAAAACACCGGGGAGCTGTTTTTT.

V gene TRBV11-3 combines with J gene TRBJ2-7; D might be TRBD2 (5 bases). Germline-derived CDR1 and CDR2 are SGHNT and YENEEA. The CDR3 sequence is 15 residues long. V lost 5 bases and J lost 3, with 17 bases in between. The CDR3 loop is CASSPASGTFYEQYF. The DNA for the CDR3 is TGTGCCAGCAGCCCAGCAAGCGGAACTTTCTACGAGCAGTACTTC.

The V call is TRBV10-3, the J call TRBJ1-1; D call uncertain. The CDR3 extends over 11 amino acids. V was cut by 2 bases and J by 7 bases, with 5 bases left in between. The germline gives CDR1 ENHRY, CDR2 SYGVKD. CDR3 nucleotide sequence: TGTGCCATCAGTGAGAGAGTTGAAGCTTTCTTT. Its protein product is CAISERVEAFF.